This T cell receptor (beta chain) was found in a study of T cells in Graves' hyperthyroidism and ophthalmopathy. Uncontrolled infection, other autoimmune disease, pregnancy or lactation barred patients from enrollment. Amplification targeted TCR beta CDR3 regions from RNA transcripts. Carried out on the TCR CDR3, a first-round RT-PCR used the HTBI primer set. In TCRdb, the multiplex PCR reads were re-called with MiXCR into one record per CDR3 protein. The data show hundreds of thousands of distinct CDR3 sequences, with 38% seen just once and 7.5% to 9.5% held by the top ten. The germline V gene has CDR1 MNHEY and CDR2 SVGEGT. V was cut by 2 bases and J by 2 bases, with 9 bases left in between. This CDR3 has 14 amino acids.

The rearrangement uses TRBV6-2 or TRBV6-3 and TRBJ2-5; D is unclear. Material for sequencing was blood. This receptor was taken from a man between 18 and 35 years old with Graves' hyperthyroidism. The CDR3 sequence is CASSYLAAQETQYF. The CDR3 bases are TGTGCCAGCAGTTACCTGGCAGCTCAAGAGACCCAGTACTTC.